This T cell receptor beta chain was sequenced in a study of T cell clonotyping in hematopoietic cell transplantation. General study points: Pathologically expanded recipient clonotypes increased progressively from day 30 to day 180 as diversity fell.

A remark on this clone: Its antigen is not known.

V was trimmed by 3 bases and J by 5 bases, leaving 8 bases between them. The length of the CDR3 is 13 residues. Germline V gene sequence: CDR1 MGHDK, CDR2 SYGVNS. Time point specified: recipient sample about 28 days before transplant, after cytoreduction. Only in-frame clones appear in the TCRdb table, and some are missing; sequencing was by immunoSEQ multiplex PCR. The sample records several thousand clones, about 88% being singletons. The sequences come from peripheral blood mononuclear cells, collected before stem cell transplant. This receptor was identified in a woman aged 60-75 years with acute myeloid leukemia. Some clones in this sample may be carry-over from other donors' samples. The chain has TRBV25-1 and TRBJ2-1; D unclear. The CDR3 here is CASSEMANNEQFF. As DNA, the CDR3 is TGTGCCAGCAGTGAGATGGCGAACAATGAGCAGTTCTTC.